Reported below is one TCR beta chain. Its target is unknown. The data were taken from a study of T cell responses to AZD1222 COVID-19 vaccine. Germline CDR1 reads KGHSH; CDR2 reads LQKENI. The CDR3 spans 17 residues. V shed 3 bases and J 4 bases; nucleotides not matched to a gene: 8. Produced via immunoSEQ multiplex PCR; TCRdb's table is partial and in-frame only. The sample holds 150,000 to 200,000 clones, approximately 92% seen once. Broader study findings: In the spike-specific TCR repertoire, nearly half reportedly target unmutated variant regions. In all cases, repertoires were sampled only after the peak T cell response.

Sequences were derived from peripheral blood, sampled on day 0 of AZD1222 vaccination. The receptor comes from an adult in good health. The J gene is TRBJ2-2, the V gene TRBV18; TRBD2 matches at 10 bases. CDR3 in amino acids: CASSPPGLAAVTGELFF. CDR3 DNA sequence: TGTGCCAGCTCACCTCCAGGACTAGCGGCCGTCACCGGGGAGCTGTTTTTT.